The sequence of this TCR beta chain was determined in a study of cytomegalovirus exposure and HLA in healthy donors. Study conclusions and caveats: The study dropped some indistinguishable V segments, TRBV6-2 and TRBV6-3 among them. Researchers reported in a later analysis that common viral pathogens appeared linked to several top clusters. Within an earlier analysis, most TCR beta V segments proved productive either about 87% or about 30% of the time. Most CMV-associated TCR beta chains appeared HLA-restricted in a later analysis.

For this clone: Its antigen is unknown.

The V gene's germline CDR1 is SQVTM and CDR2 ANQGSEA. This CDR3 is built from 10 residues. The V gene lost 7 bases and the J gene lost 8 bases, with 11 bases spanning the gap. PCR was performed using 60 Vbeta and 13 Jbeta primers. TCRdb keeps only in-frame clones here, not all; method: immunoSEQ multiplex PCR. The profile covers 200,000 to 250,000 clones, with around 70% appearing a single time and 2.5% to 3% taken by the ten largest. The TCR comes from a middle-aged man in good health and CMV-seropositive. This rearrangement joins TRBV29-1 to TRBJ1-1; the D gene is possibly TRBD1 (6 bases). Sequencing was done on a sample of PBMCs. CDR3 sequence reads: CSAGGTEAFF. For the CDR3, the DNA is TGCAGCGCAGGTGGGACAGAAGCTTTCTTT. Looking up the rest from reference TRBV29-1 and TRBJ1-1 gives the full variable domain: SAVISQKPSRDICQRGTSLTIQCQVDSQVTMMFWYRQQPGQSLTLIATANQGSEATYESGFVIDKFPISRPNLTFSTLTVSNMSPEDSSIYLCSAGGTEAFFGQGTRLTVV.